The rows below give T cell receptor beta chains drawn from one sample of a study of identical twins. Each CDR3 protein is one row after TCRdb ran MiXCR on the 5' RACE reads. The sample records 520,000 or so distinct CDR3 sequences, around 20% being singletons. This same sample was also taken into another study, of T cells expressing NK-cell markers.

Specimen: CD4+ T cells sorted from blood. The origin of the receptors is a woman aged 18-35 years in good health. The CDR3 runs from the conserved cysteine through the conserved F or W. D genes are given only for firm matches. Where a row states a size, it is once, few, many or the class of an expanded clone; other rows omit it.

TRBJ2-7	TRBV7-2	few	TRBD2	TGTGCCAGCGCCCCGGGACTAGGTTTATCCTCCGAGCAGTACTTC	CASAPGLGLSSEQYF
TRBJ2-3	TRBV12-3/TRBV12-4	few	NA	TGTGCCAGCAGTTTAGGTGTCGCAGGGTGGGAATGGACAGATACGCAGTATTTT	CASSLGVAGWEWTDTQYF
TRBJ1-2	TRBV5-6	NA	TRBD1	TGTGCCAGCAGAAGACAGACAGGGAAGGATGGCTACACCTTC	CASRRQTGKDGYTF
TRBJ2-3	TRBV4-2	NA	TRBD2	TGTGCCAGCAGCAAAGGACTAGCGGGAGGGCCTAGCACAGATACGCAGTATTTT	CASSKGLAGGPSTDTQYF
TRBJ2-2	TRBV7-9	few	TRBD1	TGTGCCAGCAGCCCCAGAACAGGGGACCTGAACACCGGGGAGCTGTTTTTT	CASSPRTGDLNTGELFF
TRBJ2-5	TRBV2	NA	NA	TGTGCCAGCAGTGACGGAGGGGCGGAGACCCAGTACTTC	CASSDGGAETQYF
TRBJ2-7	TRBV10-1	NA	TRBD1	TGCGCCAGCAGAACCGGGACAGGGAACGAGCAGTACTTC	CASRTGTGNEQYF
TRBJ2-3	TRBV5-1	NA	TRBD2	TGCGCCAGCAGCTTTAGCGGGGGGGCAGATACGCAGTATTTT	CASSFSGGADTQYF
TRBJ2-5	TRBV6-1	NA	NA	TGTGCCAGCAGTGTGATCCCCGAGATCAGGGAGGGGGATCAAGAGACCCAGTACTTC	CASSVIPEIREGDQETQYF
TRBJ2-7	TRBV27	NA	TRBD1	TGTGCCAGCAGTTTAAGACAGGGAATCTCCATCTACGGGCAGTACTTC	CASSLRQGISIYGQYF
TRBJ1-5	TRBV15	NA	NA	TGTGCCACCAGCAGTGAGCGGAGTCAGCCCCAGCATTTT	CATSSERSQPQHF
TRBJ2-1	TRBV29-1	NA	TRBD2	TGCAGCGTGGGATTACTAGCGGGGGGCCCTAATGAGCAGTTCTTC	CSVGLLAGGPNEQFF
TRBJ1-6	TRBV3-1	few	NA	TGTGCCAGCAGCCAAGATTATGTAAATTCACCCCTCCACTTT	CASSQDYVNSPLHF
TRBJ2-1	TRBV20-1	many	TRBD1	TGCAGTGCTCTCCCGGGGACAGGCACCGACAATGAGCAGTTCTTC	CSALPGTGTDNEQFF
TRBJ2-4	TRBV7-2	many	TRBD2	TGTGCCAGCAGCCGACCGACTAGCGGGGAAAACATTCAGTACTTC	CASSRPTSGENIQYF
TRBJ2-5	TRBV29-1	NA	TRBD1	TGCAGCGTAGGGACAGGGGGATTGGAGACCCAGTACTTC	CSVGTGGLETQYF
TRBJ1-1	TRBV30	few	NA	TGTGCCTGGAGTGTATCAGTTAACACTGAAGCTTTCTTT	CAWSVSVNTEAFF
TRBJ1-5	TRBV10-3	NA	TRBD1	TGTGCCATCAGAGGGACAGGGCTTTCGGAGCCCCAGCATTTT	CAIRGTGLSEPQHF
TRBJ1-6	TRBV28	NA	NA	TGTGCCAGCAGCCCGAAGGGGTCTCGCCTCCACTTT	CASSPKGSRLHF
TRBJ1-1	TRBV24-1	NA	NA	TGTGCCACCTGCGTACACGTTAGGCCTGAAGCTTTCTTT	CATCVHVRPEAFF
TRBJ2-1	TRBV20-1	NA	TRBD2	TGCAGTGCTAGGACACTAGCGAGCTCCTACAATGAGCAGTTCTTC	CSARTLASSYNEQFF
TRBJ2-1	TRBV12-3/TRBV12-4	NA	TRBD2	TGTGCCTGCAGTTTGATAACTAGCGCTTACTACAATGAGCAGTTCTTC	CACSLITSAYYNEQFF
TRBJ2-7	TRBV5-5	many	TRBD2	TGTGCCAGCAGCTTGGTAGCGGGCCATGGTTACGAGCAGTACTTC	CASSLVAGHGYEQYF
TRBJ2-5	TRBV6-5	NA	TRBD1	TGTGCCAGCAGTTACTTGGGGACAGGCCAAGAGACCCAGTACTTC	CASSYLGTGQETQYF
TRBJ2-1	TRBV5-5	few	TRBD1	TGTGCCAGCGGCCTCGGACAGGGCTACAATGAGCAGTTCTTC	CASGLGQGYNEQFF
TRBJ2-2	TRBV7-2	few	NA	TGTGCCAGCAGCGCCTACCGACGGGCCGGGGAGCTGTTTTTT	CASSAYRRAGELFF
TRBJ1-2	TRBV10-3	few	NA	TGTGCCATCAGTGAGTTAACGGTGGCAGGGGACCACTATGGCTACACCTTC	CAISELTVAGDHYGYTF
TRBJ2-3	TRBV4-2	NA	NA	TGTGCCAGCAGCCCGGGGCTCGGTTGGGGCGATACGCAGTATTTT	CASSPGLGWGDTQYF
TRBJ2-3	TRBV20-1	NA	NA	TGCAGTGCTAGTTCGTCCTTAGCTCGGAGCACAGATACGCAGTATTTT	CSASSSLARSTDTQYF
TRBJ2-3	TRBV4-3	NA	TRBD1	TGCGCCAGCAGCCAACTGACAGGGATAGATACGCAGTATTTT	CASSQLTGIDTQYF
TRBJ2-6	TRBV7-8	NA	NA	TGTGCCAGCAGCTCACGACACATACCCAGCTCTGGGGCCAACGTCCTGACTTTC	CASSSRHIPSSGANVLTF
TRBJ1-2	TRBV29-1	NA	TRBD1	TGCAGCGACCGGACAGGGGGGTATGGCTACACCTTC	CSDRTGGYGYTF
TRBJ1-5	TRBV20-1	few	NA	TGCAGTGCTTCCAGGGGAGCCCTCAATCAGCCCCAGCATTTT	CSASRGALNQPQHF
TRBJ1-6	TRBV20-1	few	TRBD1	TGCAGTGCTAGTCGACAGGGCCCCCATAATTCACCCCTCCACTTT	CSASRQGPHNSPLHF
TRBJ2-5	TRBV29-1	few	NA	TGCAGCGCCTCGGTTGGGGGAGAGACCCAGTACTTC	CSASVGGETQYF
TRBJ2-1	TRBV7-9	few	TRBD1	TGTGCCAGCAGCTTCCAGGCCCAGACAGGGGTAAATGAGCAGTTCTTC	CASSFQAQTGVNEQFF
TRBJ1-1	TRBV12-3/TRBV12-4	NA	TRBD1	TGTGCCAGCAGTTTAAGGGGGCATAGTGACACTGAAGCTTTCTTT	CASSLRGHSDTEAFF
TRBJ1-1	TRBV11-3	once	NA	TGTGCCAGCAGCTACTTCGGCACGGCAAACACTGAAGCTTTCTTT	CASSYFGTANTEAFF
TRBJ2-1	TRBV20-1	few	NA	TGCAGTGCTAGAGATCGTCTACTCCTTCGCTCCTACAATGAGCAGTTCTTC	CSARDRLLLRSYNEQFF
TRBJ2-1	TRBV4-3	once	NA	TGCGCCAGCAGCCGCACCCGGGGTGAGCAGTTCTTC	CASSRTRGEQFF
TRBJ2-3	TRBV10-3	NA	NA	TGTGCCATCAGTTACCAGGGAGATACGCAGTATTTT	CAISYQGDTQYF
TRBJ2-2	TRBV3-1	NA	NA	TGTGCCAGCAGCCAAGAAGGACGGTCTATACATGAGCTGTTTTTT	CASSQEGRSIHELFF
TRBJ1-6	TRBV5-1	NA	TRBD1	TGCGCCAGCAGCCGGCTACAGGGGGCGGATTCACCCCTCCACTTT	CASSRLQGADSPLHF
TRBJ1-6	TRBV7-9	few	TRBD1	TGTGCCAGCAGCTTAGCGGGACAGCTAAATTCACCCCTCCACTTT	CASSLAGQLNSPLHF
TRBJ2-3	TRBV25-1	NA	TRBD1	TGTGCCAGCAGTGAAGGGAGGACAGGGATGTCAGATACGCAGTATTTT	CASSEGRTGMSDTQYF
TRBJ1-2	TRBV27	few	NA	TGTGCCAGCAGTTTATGGGGTTCTAACTATGGCTACACCTTC	CASSLWGSNYGYTF
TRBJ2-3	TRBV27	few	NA	TGTGCCAGCAGTTTATGGATCACAGATACGCAGTATTTT	CASSLWITDTQYF
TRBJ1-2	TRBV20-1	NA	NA	TGCAGTGCTAGTGAATGGGGGGCCGATGATGGCTACACCTTC	CSASEWGADDGYTF
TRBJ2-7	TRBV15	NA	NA	TGTGCCACCAGCATGTTAGACAGGACCCTCTCCGAGCAGTACTTC	CATSMLDRTLSEQYF
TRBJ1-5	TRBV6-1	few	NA	TGTGCCAGCAGTACCTCACAGGCGGTCAATCAGCCCCAGCATTTT	CASSTSQAVNQPQHF
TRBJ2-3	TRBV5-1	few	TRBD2	TGCGCCAGCAGCGTCACTAGCGTCCCAGATACGCAGTATTTT	CASSVTSVPDTQYF
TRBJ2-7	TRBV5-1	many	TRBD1	TGCGCCAGCAGCGCAGGACAGGGAAGATCCTACGAGCAGTACTTC	CASSAGQGRSYEQYF
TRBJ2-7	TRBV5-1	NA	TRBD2	TGCGCCAGCAGCTTGGTTAAACTAGCGGGGGGATCCTACGAGCAGTACTTC	CASSLVKLAGGSYEQYF
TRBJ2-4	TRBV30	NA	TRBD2	TGTGCCTGGAGTCCAGGACTAGCGGCCAAAAACATTCAGTACTTC	CAWSPGLAAKNIQYF
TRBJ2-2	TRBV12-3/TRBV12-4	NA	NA	TGTGCCAGCAGCTTTACAGTGAACACCGGGGAGCTGTTTTTT	CASSFTVNTGELFF